A selection of T cell receptor beta chains follows, all from one sample in a study of blood T cell repertoires in COVID-19. Sequenced by immunoSEQ multiplex PCR; TCRdb stores in-frame clones only, minus some. The repertoire holds tens of thousands of clones, with roughly 89% as singletons. The sample taken for sequencing was peripheral blood. The receptor source for this set is an elderly woman with active COVID-19. Each CDR3 is given with its conserved first and last residue. The order of the fields is D gene, clone size, J gene, V gene, CDR3 DNA, CDR3 protein. D genes are given only for firm matches. The listing skips clone size in some rows; elsewhere it reads once, few, many or a size class.

d_gene: .; abundance: .; j_gene: TRBJ2-1; v_gene: TRBV10-3; CDR3nt: TGTGCCATCAGTGAACGAGGGATCGACAATGAGCAGTTCTTC; CDR3aa: CAISERGIDNEQFF
d_gene: .; abundance: .; j_gene: TRBJ2-7; v_gene: TRBV5-1; CDR3nt: TGCGCCAGCAGCCTGGAGGGGGGGACTCTACTTTACGAGCAGTACTTC; CDR3aa: CASSLEGGTLLYEQYF
d_gene: .; abundance: .; j_gene: TRBJ2-1; v_gene: TRBV28; CDR3nt: TGTGCCAGCAGCCCGTTGGACAACATGGTGGCCTACAATGAGCAGTTCTTC; CDR3aa: CASSPLDNMVAYNEQFF
d_gene: TRBD1; abundance: .; j_gene: TRBJ2-2; v_gene: TRBV5-1; CDR3nt: TGCGCCAGCAGCCACGAAGCGACAGGGACCGGGGAGCTGTTTTTT; CDR3aa: CASSHEATGTGELFF
d_gene: TRBD1; abundance: .; j_gene: TRBJ2-3; v_gene: TRBV18; CDR3nt: TGTGCCAGCTCACCAGGGACAGGGACAGATACGCAGTATTTT; CDR3aa: CASSPGTGTDTQYF
d_gene: TRBD1; abundance: .; j_gene: TRBJ2-7; v_gene: TRBV4-3; CDR3nt: TGCGCCAGCAGCCAAGTCGGGACAGGTGACAGAGAGCAGTACTTC; CDR3aa: CASSQVGTGDREQYF
d_gene: TRBD2; abundance: .; j_gene: TRBJ2-1; v_gene: TRBV4-1; CDR3nt: TGCGCCAGCAGCCCTACTAGCGGGAGATGGTACAATGAGCAGTTCTTC; CDR3aa: CASSPTSGRWYNEQFF
d_gene: TRBD1; abundance: .; j_gene: TRBJ2-7; v_gene: TRBV7-9; CDR3nt: TGTGCCAGCAGCTTAGGTTGGGACAGGGGAGGCGAGCAGTACTTC; CDR3aa: CASSLGWDRGGEQYF
d_gene: .; abundance: .; j_gene: TRBJ2-7; v_gene: TRBV15; CDR3nt: TGTGCCACCAGCAGCTCTTGGCTGTCCTACGAGCAGTACTTC; CDR3aa: CATSSSWLSYEQYF
d_gene: .; abundance: .; j_gene: TRBJ1-6; v_gene: TRBV19; CDR3nt: TGTGCCAGCGATCCCGGGGAGGGAGTTTACTCACCCCTCCACTTT; CDR3aa: CASDPGEGVYSPLHF
d_gene: .; abundance: .; j_gene: TRBJ2-6; v_gene: TRBV19; CDR3nt: TGTGCCAGTAGTCCTACAGGGTCCGGGGCCAACGTCCTGACTTTC; CDR3aa: CASSPTGSGANVLTF
d_gene: .; abundance: .; j_gene: TRBJ2-7; v_gene: TRBV7-3; CDR3nt: TGTGCCAGCAGCTTAATTCCGAGCTCCTACGAGCAGTACTTC; CDR3aa: CASSLIPSSYEQYF
d_gene: TRBD2; abundance: .; j_gene: TRBJ2-1; v_gene: TRBV7-2; CDR3nt: TGTGCCAGCAGCTTAGGGGGACTAGCGGGATACACCTACAATGAGCAGTTCTTC; CDR3aa: CASSLGGLAGYTYNEQFF
d_gene: .; abundance: .; j_gene: TRBJ1-6; v_gene: TRBV3-1/TRBV3-2; CDR3nt: TGTGCCAGCAGCCTTGCTCGACAGTCACCCCTCCACTTT; CDR3aa: CASSLARQSPLHF
d_gene: .; abundance: .; j_gene: TRBJ2-5; v_gene: TRBV12-3/TRBV12-4; CDR3nt: TGTGCCAGCCAAATTCAAGAGACCCAGTACTTC; CDR3aa: CASQIQETQYF
d_gene: TRBD2; abundance: .; j_gene: TRBJ2-1; v_gene: TRBV4-1; CDR3nt: TGCGCCAGCAGCCAAGGGGCGGGACTAGCGGGAGGGGGGACCTACAATGAGCAGTTCTTC; CDR3aa: CASSQGAGLAGGGTYNEQFF
d_gene: .; abundance: few; j_gene: TRBJ2-2; v_gene: TRBV2; CDR3nt: TGTGCCAGCAATTACAGGGCTGGGGAGCTGTTTTTT; CDR3aa: CASNYRAGELFF
d_gene: .; abundance: .; j_gene: TRBJ2-1; v_gene: TRBV19; CDR3nt: TGTGCCAGTAGTCCTCTCCAGGGACTGATATACAATGAGCAGTTCTTC; CDR3aa: CASSPLQGLIYNEQFF
d_gene: .; abundance: few; j_gene: TRBJ1-6; v_gene: TRBV7-2; CDR3nt: TGTGCCAGCAGCTTAGGGGTGGGAGGGCATTCACCCCTCCACTTT; CDR3aa: CASSLGVGGHSPLHF
d_gene: TRBD2; abundance: .; j_gene: TRBJ2-7; v_gene: TRBV27; CDR3nt: TGTGCCAGCAGTACTAGCGCATACTCCTACGAGCAGTACTTC; CDR3aa: CASSTSAYSYEQYF
d_gene: .; abundance: .; j_gene: TRBJ2-1; v_gene: TRBV9; CDR3nt: TGTGCCAGCAGCGTATCCGGGAGTTCTTACAATGAGCAGTTCTTC; CDR3aa: CASSVSGSSYNEQFF
d_gene: .; abundance: .; j_gene: TRBJ2-2; v_gene: TRBV15; CDR3nt: TGTGCCACCAGCAGAGAGACCGGGATATCCACCGGGGAGCTGTTTTTT; CDR3aa: CATSRETGISTGELFF
d_gene: TRBD1; abundance: .; j_gene: TRBJ2-7; v_gene: TRBV5-8; CDR3nt: TGTGCCAGCTTCCGGACAGGGGGGACCTACGGGCAGTACTTC; CDR3aa: CASFRTGGTYGQYF
d_gene: .; abundance: .; j_gene: TRBJ2-7; v_gene: TRBV28; CDR3nt: TGTGCCAGCAGTTTATCGCAAATGTGGGTCAGGGGCGGCGAGCAGTACTTC; CDR3aa: CASSLSQMWVRGGEQYF
d_gene: .; abundance: .; j_gene: TRBJ1-1; v_gene: TRBV4-3; CDR3nt: TGCGCCAGCAGCCAAACAAGCACTGAAGCTTTCTTT; CDR3aa: CASSQTSTEAFF
d_gene: .; abundance: .; j_gene: TRBJ2-2; v_gene: TRBV7-3; CDR3nt: TGTGCCAGCAGTTTAAATGCCGGGAGCACCGGGGAGCTGTTTTTT; CDR3aa: CASSLNAGSTGELFF